The 26 T cell receptor beta chains presented below share a single source sample, sequenced in a study of cytomegalovirus exposure and HLA in healthy donors. The PCR had 60 Vbeta and 13 Jbeta primers. The assay was immunoSEQ multiplex PCR, and TCRdb's table has in-frame clones only and misses some. This sample's table has over 75,000 clones. The source material was PBMCs. The receptors originated from a girl between 10 and 17 years old in good health and CMV-seropositive.

The chain has TRBV30 and TRBJ2-5, with a tentative D call TRBD1 (5 bases). The CDR3 has 15 amino acids. V lost 2 bases and J 1 base, leaving 14 bases between the germline ends. Germline V gene lookup returns CDR1 GTSNPN and CDR2 SVGIG (reference sequence). This chain's CDR3 is CAWSLTTVRQETQYF. CDR3 nucleotides: TGTGCCTGGAGTCTCACGACAGTCCGCCAAGAGACCCAGTACTTC.

The gene calls are TRBV5-1 and TRBJ2-1; 9 nucleotides match TRBD1. V dropped 4 bases and J dropped 2; count of bases not matched to a gene: 4. The CDR3 spans 15 residues. The germline gives CDR1 SGHRS, CDR2 YFSETQ. The CDR3 nucleotides read TGCGCCAGCAGCGTGGACAGGGGCGCCTACAATGAGCAGTTCTTC. Residues: CASSVDRGAYNEQFF.

Note on this clone: The junction does not match germline at one end; this may be a read error. The chain is built from TRBV7-7 and TRBJ2-5; 7 bases map to TRBD1. The CDR3 is 14 amino acids. Germline V gene lookup returns CDR1 SSHAT and CDR2 FNYEAQ (reference sequence). The CDR3: CASSFEGAGETQYF. The CDR3 DNA follows: TGTGCTAGCAGCTTCGAGGGGGCAGGAGAGACCCAGTACTTC.

The chain uses TRBV4-3 and TRBJ2-2; D possibly corresponds to TRBD2 (6 bases). Trimming stripped 0 bases from V and 1 base from J, with 12 bases between. CDR1 and CDR2 (germline): LGHNA, YSLEER. This CDR3 comprises 17 residues. CDR3 loop: CASSQDRGSVNTGELFF. CDR3 sequence (DNA): TGCGCCAGCAGCCAAGATCGGGGGAGTGTGAACACCGGGGAGCTGTTTTTT.

The V gene is TRBV2, the J gene TRBJ2-7, with D possibly being TRBD1 (6 bases). Trimming removed 6 bases at V and 5 bases at J, with 11 bases between. Germline CDR1 SNHLY, CDR2 FYNNEI. CDR3 length: 12 amino acids. The CDR3 DNA reads as TGTGCCAGCAGGGCAGGGGCCCACGAGCAGTACTTC. Its protein product is CASRAGAHEQYF. Drawing the rest from reference TRBV2 and TRBJ2-7, the complete variable domain is EPEVTQTPSHQVTQMGQEVILRCVPISNHLYFYWYRQILGQKVEFLVSFYNNEISEKSEIFDDQFSVERPDGSNFTLKIRSTKLEDSAMYFCASRAGAHEQYFGPGTRLTVT.

The CDR3 spells CSVPGNVGELFF. The DNA of the CDR3 is TGCAGCGTTCCGGGAAACGTCGGGGAGCTGTTTTTT. The rearrangement joins TRBV29-1 to TRBJ2-2; the D gene is possibly TRBD2 (5 bases). Germline V gene data show CDR1 as SQVTM and CDR2 as ANQGSEA. V lost 5 bases to trimming and J lost 7 bases, with 11 bases between them. CDR3 size: 12 residues.

The chain is built from TRBV7-8 and TRBJ2-1; 10 bases align to TRBD2. The germline CDR1 and CDR2 sequences are SGHVS and FQNEAQ. The CDR3 loop spans 15 amino acids. Trimming cost V 6 bases and J 6 bases; bases outside gene matches: 8. The CDR3 coding sequence is TGTGCCAGCAGGCCTCCTAGCGGGGGTCCCAATGAGCAGTTCTTC. It encodes CASRPPSGGPNEQFF.

The chain has TRBV19 and TRBJ1-1; a possible D gene is TRBD1 (5 bases). This CDR3 comprises 15 residues. With 2 bases removed from V and 1 base from J, the gap between germline ends came to 11 bases. Germline CDR1 is LNHDA and CDR2 is SQIVND (reference sequence). The CDR3 loop reads CASSIRPQGNTEAFF. DNA of the CDR3: TGTGCCAGTAGTATACGACCCCAGGGGAACACTGAAGCTTTCTTT.

The chain joins TRBV5-6 to TRBJ1-2, with TRBD1 matching over 7 bases. The CDR3 has 14 amino acids. V lost 3 bases to trimming and J lost 0 bases; unmatched junction nucleotides: 2. The germline V gene encodes CDR1 SGHDT and CDR2 YYEEEE. CDR3 bases: TGTGCCAGCAGCTGGGGGACAGCTAACTATGGCTACACCTTC. This gives the protein CASSWGTANYGYTF.

This rearrangement joins TRBV7-6 to TRBJ1-1; 12 bases agree with TRBD1. V lost 0 bases to trimming and J lost 1 base; unmatched junction nucleotides: 6. CDR1 and CDR2 from the germline V gene are SGHVS and FNYEAQ. The CDR3 length is 18 residues. CDR3 loop: CASSLAIGTGGRNTEAFF. The CDR3 coding sequence is TGTGCCAGCAGCTTAGCCATCGGGACAGGGGGCCGGAACACTGAAGCTTTCTTT.

The gene calls are TRBV6-1 and TRBJ1-2; D perhaps matches TRBD1 (5 bases). V lost 5 bases, J lost 8 bases, and 15 bases lay in between. The length of the CDR3 is 13 residues. Germline lookup yields CDR1 MNHNS and CDR2 SASEGT. Written as DNA, the CDR3 is TGTGCCAGCAGTCCAGGGTGGGAAGACGGCTACACCTTC. Translation: CASSPGWEDGYTF.

The V gene is TRBV20-1, the J gene TRBJ1-1; a possible D gene is TRBD1 (5 bases). The germline V and J ends were trimmed by 5 bases and 5 bases, with 9 bases remaining between them. Germline CDR1 is DFQATT and CDR2 is SNEGSKA (reference sequence). The CDR3 covers 11 residues. The CDR3 DNA follows: TGCAGTGCTGGGGAGGGGACTGAAGCTTTCTTT. Translating it yields CSAGEGTEAFF.

CDR3 residues: CATHEAGANVLTF. CDR3 DNA: TGTGCCACCCATGAGGCTGGGGCCAACGTCCTGACTTTC. The chain links TRBV10-3 to TRBJ2-6; D is unresolved. The CDR3 is 13 amino acids. The germline V gene has CDR1 ENHRY and CDR2 SYGVKD. The V and J ends lost 10 bases and 2 bases respectively, with 9 bases between them.

The CDR3 region has the DNA TGCGCCAGCAGCCAAGCCGGGTCAGGGGACACTGAAGCTTTCTTT. It specifies CASSQAGSGDTEAFF. The chain uses TRBV4-1 and TRBJ1-1, with D perhaps matching TRBD1 (6 bases). Trimming removed 1 base at V and 3 bases at J, with 12 bases between. Germline V gives CDR1 MGHRA, CDR2 YSYEKL. This CDR3 region has 15 residues.

The chain recombines TRBV30 with TRBJ2-2; possibly TRBD2 for D (5 bases). Trimming stripped 0 bases from V and 7 bases from J, with 9 bases between. Germline lookup yields CDR1 GTSNPN and CDR2 SVGIG (reference sequence). This CDR3 is built from 13 residues. This chain's CDR3 is CAWSVLRVGELFF. The CDR3 nucleotides are TGTGCCTGGAGTGTTCTGAGGGTCGGGGAGCTGTTTTTT.

The chain employs TRBV2 and TRBJ2-5; 9 nucleotides align to TRBD2. J was trimmed by 0 bases and V by 4 bases; bases with no gene match: 12. CDR1 and CDR2 (germline): SNHLY, FYNNEI. The CDR3 totals 18 residues. As DNA, the CDR3 is TGTGCCAGCAGTGTCCGCTGGGAGGTAGCGGGGGACCAAGAGACCCAGTACTTC. Translating it yields CASSVRWEVAGDQETQYF.

The chain combines TRBV4-1 with TRBJ1-2, with D unresolved. V was cut by 0 bases and J by 4 bases, with 15 bases left in between. The CDR3 length is 16 residues. Germline CDR1 MGHRA, CDR2 YSYEKL. The CDR3 is CASSQEEGRAAYGYTF. CDR3 DNA sequence: TGCGCCAGCAGCCAAGAAGAGGGTAGGGCGGCCTATGGCTACACCTTC.

J is TRBJ2-5 and V is TRBV4-2, with D uncertain. The CDR3 sequence is 15 residues long. Trimming cost V 4 bases and J 0 bases, with 12 bases left between them. The germline V gene has CDR1 LGHNA and CDR2 YNFKEQ. This CDR3 reads CASSLRLWYQETQYF. The DNA of the CDR3 is TGTGCCAGCAGCCTTCGACTTTGGTACCAAGAGACCCAGTACTTC.

CDR3 nucleotide sequence: TGCGCCAGCAGCCAAGAAGGAGTAAGTTCTGGGGCCAACGTCCTGACTTTC. Translated: CASSQEGVSSGANVLTF. The J gene is TRBJ2-6, the V gene TRBV4-3, with D unresolved. The CDR3 has 17 amino acids. Trimming took 0 bases from V and 1 from J, leaving 10 bases between them. Germline values: CDR1 LGHNA, CDR2 YSLEER.

The chain is built from TRBV9 and TRBJ2-1; TRBD1 aligns across 9 bases. The CDR3 covers 14 residues. Trimming cost V 3 bases and J 7 bases; bases outside gene matches: 5. The germline CDR1 and CDR2 sequences are SGDLS and YYNGEE. Here the CDR3 DNA reads TGTGCCAGCAGCGCGACAGGGGGAGGGAATGAGCAGTTCTTC. Amino acid sequence: CASSATGGGNEQFF.

The V call is TRBV9, the J call TRBJ2-3; TRBD2 matches at 8 bases. Germline values: CDR1 SGDLS, CDR2 YYNGEE. J was trimmed by 4 bases and V by 4 bases; bases with no gene match: 11. The CDR3 sequence is 16 residues long. CDR3 sequence reads: CASSQWGAGGADTQYF. The DNA of the CDR3 is TGTGCCAGCAGCCAATGGGGGGCGGGGGGTGCAGATACGCAGTATTTT.

This chain joins TRBV25-1 and TRBJ2-5; 11 bases are shared with TRBD2. The length of the CDR3 is 17 residues. V trimming: 4 bases; J trimming: 4 bases; junction bases outside the gene matches: 11. Germline V gene lookup returns CDR1 MGHDK and CDR2 SYGVNS. The CDR3 is CASSARDSGGARETQYF. The DNA of the CDR3 is TGTGCCAGCAGTGCCAGGGATAGCGGGGGGGCGAGAGAGACCCAGTACTTC.

This chain joins TRBV2 and TRBJ1-6, with 10 nucleotides matching TRBD1. V was pared by 4 bases and J by 9 bases, with 0 bases of the junction left unmatched. This CDR3 is 13 amino acids long. The V gene's germline CDR1 is SNHLY and CDR2 FYNNEI. The CDR3 sequence: CASSGDRGSPLHF. CDR3 sequence (DNA): TGTGCCAGCAGTGGGGACAGGGGTTCACCCCTCCACTTT. Based on the CDR3 plus reference TRBV2 and TRBJ1-6, the full variable domain is EPEVTQTPSHQVTQMGQEVILRCVPISNHLYFYWYRQILGQKVEFLVSFYNNEISEKSEIFDDQFSVERPDGSNFTLKIRSTKLEDSAMYFCASSGDRGSPLHFGNGTRLTVT.

The chain is built from TRBV2 and TRBJ2-3; 7 bases fit TRBD1. The CDR3 totals 16 residues. Germline assignment: CDR1 SNHLY and CDR2 FYNNEI. Germline trimming cut 0 bases from V and 1 base from J; bases unmatched to any gene: 4. CDR3: CASSEAGQGGTDTQYF. CDR3 nucleotides: TGTGCCAGCAGTGAAGCGGGGCAGGGGGGCACAGATACGCAGTATTTT.

The CDR3 sequence is CASSVEAGANSPLHF. CDR3 coding DNA: TGTGCCAGCAGCGTAGAAGCGGGGGCCAATTCACCCCTCCACTTT. The V and J genes are TRBV9 and TRBJ1-6; D is perhaps TRBD1 (6 bases). This CDR3 contains 15 residues. From germline, CDR1 is SGDLS and CDR2 YYNGEE. Trimming cost V 0 bases and J 7 bases, with 11 bases left between them.

This chain links TRBV6-6 with TRBJ2-1, with a tentative D call TRBD1 (6 bases). The CDR3 spans 12 residues. Trimming removed 7 bases from V and 6 bases from J, with 10 bases in between. Germline-derived CDR1 and CDR2 are MNHNY and SVGAGI (reference sequence). CDR3 amino acids: CASMGAVNEQFF. The CDR3 region has the DNA TGTGCCAGCATGGGGGCGGTCAATGAGCAGTTCTTC.